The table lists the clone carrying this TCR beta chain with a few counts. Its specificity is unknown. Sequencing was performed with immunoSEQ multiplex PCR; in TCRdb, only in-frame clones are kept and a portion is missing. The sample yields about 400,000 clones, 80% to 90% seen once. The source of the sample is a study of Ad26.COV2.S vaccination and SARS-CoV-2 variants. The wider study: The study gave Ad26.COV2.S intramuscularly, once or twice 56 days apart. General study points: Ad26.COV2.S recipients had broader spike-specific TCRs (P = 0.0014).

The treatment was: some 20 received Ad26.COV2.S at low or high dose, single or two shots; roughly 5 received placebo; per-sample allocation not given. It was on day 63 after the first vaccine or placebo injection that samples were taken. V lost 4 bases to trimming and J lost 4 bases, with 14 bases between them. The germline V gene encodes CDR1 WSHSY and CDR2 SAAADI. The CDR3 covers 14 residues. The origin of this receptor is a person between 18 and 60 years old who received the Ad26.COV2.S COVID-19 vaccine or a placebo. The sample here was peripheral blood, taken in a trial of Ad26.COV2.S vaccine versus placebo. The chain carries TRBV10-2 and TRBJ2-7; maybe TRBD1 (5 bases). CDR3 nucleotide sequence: TGCGCCAGCAGTGGGGGATGGCAGGGTTACGAGCAGTACTTC. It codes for CASSGGWQGYEQYF.